This entry concerns a single T cell receptor beta chain. Its matching antigen is unknown. These data originate in a study of blood T cells in healthy people across ages. General study results and limits: Investigators viewed diversity estimates from one million T cells as underestimates, the study reported. The fall in TCR beta diversity per million T cells was roughly linear with age.

The second PCR ran roughly 6 to 11 cycles with a sample-barcoded 5' primer and J-beta primers. Sequencing yielded, for each sample, at least 3 million paired-end reads carrying CDR3. Each CDR3 protein is one row after TCRdb ran MiXCR on the 5' RACE reads. This sample has 650,000 to 800,000 distinct CDR3 sequences; around 42% occur once, and the top ten carry about 19%. The CDR3 totals 15 residues. Germline CDR1 and CDR2: MNHNY and SVGAGI (reference sequence). The V gene lost 5 bases and the J gene lost 2 bases, with 14 bases spanning the gap. Sequencing was performed on blood. This receptor was taken from a man in his fifties or sixties in good health. The V gene is TRBV6-6, the J gene TRBJ2-3, with no clear D. DNA of the CDR3: TGTGCCAGCAGTCAACTCCTAGGAGCCACAGATACGCAGTATTTT. Protein product: CASSQLLGATDTQYF.